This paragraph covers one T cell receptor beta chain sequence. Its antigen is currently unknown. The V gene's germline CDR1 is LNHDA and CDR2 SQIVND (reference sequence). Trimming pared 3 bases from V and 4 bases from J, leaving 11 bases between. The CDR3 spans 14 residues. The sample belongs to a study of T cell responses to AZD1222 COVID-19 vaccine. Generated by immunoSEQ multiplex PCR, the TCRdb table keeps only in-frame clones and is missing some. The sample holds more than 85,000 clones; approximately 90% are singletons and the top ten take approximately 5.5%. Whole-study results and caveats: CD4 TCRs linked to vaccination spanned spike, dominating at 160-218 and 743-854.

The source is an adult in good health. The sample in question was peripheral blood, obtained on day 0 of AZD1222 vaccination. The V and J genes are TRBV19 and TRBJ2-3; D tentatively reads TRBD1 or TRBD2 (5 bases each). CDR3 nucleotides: TGTGCCAGTAGTATGAGTCAGGGACCAGATACGCAGTATTTT. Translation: CASSMSQGPDTQYF.